One TCR beta chain is described in this entry. The target antigen is unknown. The data were obtained in a study of cytomegalovirus exposure and HLA in healthy donors. V was clipped by 0 bases and J by 4 bases, with 10 bases between them. Germline CDR1 and CDR2: MNHNY and SVGAGI (reference sequence). There are 14 residues in the CDR3. Findings of the study overall: Subsequent analysis revealed that first-cohort TCR clusters tended to co-occur in the 90 to 150 validation repertoires.

Assay: immunoSEQ multiplex PCR; the TCRdb copy retains only in-frame clones and omits some. The sample holds some 260,000 clones, about 90% seen once. This receptor was obtained from a man aged 18 to 30 in good health and CMV-seropositive. V gene TRBV6-6 combines with J gene TRBJ2-7; D not certain. Sequencing was carried out using PBMCs. The DNA of the CDR3 is TGTGCCAGCAGTTACTCGACCCCGAATTACGAGCAGTACTTC. Encoded protein: CASSYSTPNYEQYF.